This T cell receptor (beta chain) was identified in a study of T cell repertoires in cytomegalovirus infection. The overall study: Indications came from public TCR beta signatures; they pointed to CMV infection and to a matching HLA type.

One entry per CDR3 protein results from TCRdb running MiXCR on the reads. Altogether 250,000 or so distinct CDR3 sequences are present, 9.1% being singletons, with the ten largest covering approximately 15%. This CDR3 has 13 amino acids. V shed 5 bases and J shed 7 bases, with 15 bases lying between them. There are a few counts of this clonotype. The source material was PBMCs. The chain links TRBV12-3 or TRBV12-4 to TRBJ2-7; D possibly corresponds to TRBD1 (5 bases). The source of this sequence is a human donor in good health (CMV status not recorded). Some clones in this sample may be carry-over from other donors' samples. CDR3: CASSGNRQREQYF. The DNA for the CDR3 is TGTGCCAGCAGTGGGAACAGGCAACGGGAGCAGTACTTC.